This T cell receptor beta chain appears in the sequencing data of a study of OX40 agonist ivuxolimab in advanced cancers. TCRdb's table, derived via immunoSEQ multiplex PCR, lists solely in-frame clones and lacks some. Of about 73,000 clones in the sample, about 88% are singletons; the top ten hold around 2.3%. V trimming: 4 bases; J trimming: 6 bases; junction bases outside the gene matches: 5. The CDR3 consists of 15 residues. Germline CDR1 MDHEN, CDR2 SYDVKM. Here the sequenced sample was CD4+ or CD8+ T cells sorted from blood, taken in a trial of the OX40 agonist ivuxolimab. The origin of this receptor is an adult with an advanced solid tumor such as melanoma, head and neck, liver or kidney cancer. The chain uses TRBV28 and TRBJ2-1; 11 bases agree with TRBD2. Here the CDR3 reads CASSSLAGGLNEQFF. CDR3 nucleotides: TGTGCCAGCAGTTCCTTAGCGGGAGGGCTCAATGAGCAGTTCTTC. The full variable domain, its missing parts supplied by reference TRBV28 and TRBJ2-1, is DVKVTQSSRYLVKRTGEKVFLECVQDMDHENMFWYRQDPGLGLRLIYFSYDVKMKEKGDIPEGYSVSREKKERFSLILESASTNQTSMYLCASSSLAGGLNEQFFGPGTRLTVL.